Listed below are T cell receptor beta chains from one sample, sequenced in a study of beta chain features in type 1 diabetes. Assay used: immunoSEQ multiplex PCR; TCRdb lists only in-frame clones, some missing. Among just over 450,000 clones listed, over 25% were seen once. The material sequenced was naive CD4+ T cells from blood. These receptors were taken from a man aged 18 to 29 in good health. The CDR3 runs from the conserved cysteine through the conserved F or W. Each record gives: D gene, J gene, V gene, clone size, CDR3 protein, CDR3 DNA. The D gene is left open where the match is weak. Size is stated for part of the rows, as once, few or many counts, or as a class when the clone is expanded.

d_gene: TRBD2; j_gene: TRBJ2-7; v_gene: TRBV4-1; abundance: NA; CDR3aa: CASSQLLAGAYEQYF; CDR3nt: TGCGCCAGCAGCCAGTTGCTAGCGGGAGCCTACGAGCAGTACTTC
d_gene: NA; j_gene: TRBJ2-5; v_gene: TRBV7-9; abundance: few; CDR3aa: CASSLRRSQETQYF; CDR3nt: TGTGCCAGCAGCTTAAGACGGAGCCAAGAGACCCAGTACTTC
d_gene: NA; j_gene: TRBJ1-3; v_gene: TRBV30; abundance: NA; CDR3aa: CAWISWGKNTIYF; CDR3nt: TGTGCCTGGATATCCTGGGGTAAAAACACCATATATTTT
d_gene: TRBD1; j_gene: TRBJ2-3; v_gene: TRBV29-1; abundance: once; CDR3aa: CSVEGDRGADTQYF; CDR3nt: TGCAGCGTTGAAGGGGACAGGGGGGCAGATACGCAGTATTTT
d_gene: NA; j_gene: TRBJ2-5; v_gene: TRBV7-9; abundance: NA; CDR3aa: CASSLDFTGQQETQYF; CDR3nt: TGTGCCAGCAGCTTAGATTTTACAGGGCAGCAAGAGACCCAGTACTTC
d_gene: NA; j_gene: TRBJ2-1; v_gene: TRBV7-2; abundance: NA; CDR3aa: CASSLQGRDEQFF; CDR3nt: TGTGCCAGCAGCTTACAGGGGAGGGATGAGCAGTTCTTC
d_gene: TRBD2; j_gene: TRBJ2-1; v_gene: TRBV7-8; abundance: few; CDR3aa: CASSIGRVSYNEQFF; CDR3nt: TGTGCCAGCAGTATCGGGAGGGTTTCCTACAATGAGCAGTTCTTC
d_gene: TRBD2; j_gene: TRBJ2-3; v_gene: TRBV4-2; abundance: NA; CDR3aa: CASSQAGGSTDTQYF; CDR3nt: TGTGCCAGCAGCCAAGCGGGAGGGAGCACAGATACGCAGTATTTT
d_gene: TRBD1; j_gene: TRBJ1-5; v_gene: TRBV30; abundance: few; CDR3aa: CAWSVQGGGQPQHF; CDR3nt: TGTGCCTGGAGTGTACAGGGGGGCGGGCAGCCCCAGCATTTT
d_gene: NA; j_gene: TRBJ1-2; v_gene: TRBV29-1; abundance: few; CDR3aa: CSVEETGPKTNYGYTF; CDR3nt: TGCAGCGTTGAAGAGACCGGGCCAAAGACTAACTATGGCTACACCTTC
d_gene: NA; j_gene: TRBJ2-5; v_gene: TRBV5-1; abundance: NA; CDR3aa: CASSFGVTLQETQYF; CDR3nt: TGCGCCAGCAGCTTCGGGGTGACTCTACAAGAGACCCAGTACTTC